A single sample is the source of the 32 T cell receptor beta chains below, sequenced in a study of response to subunit inactivated influenza vaccine (dated by TCRdb to 2016 to 2019). Receptor amplification or capture employed RT-PCR. The listed sequencing device is Illumina HiSeq 2500. TCRdb took the public reads, trimmed them with fastp at Q25, ran MiXCR for clone calling and kept in-frame beta chains. Each CDR3 protein gets just one entry, which takes the most common genes and DNA from the rows behind it. The table for this sample lists about 500,000 distinct CDR3 sequences; 15% to 20% of them were counted only once. Together, the top ten hold roughly 3.1% of the sample. Sequences were derived from CD4+ T cells sorted from PBMCs, sampled about 23 months after vaccination. The source is a man between 45 and 75 years old who received an inactivated influenza vaccine. Donor details come from another sample of the same person, matched by shared clones.

The chain is built from TRBV12-3 or TRBV12-4 and TRBJ1-2; 8 bases match TRBD1. Germline trimming cut 6 bases from V and 1 base from J; bases unmatched to any gene: 7. CDR3 length equals 15 residues. The CDR3 protein is CASRPSGQDNYGYTF. Written as DNA, the CDR3 is TGTGCCAGCAGGCCCTCGGGACAGGATAACTATGGCTACACCTTC.

The gene calls are TRBV5-1 and TRBJ2-2; no reliable D call. The CDR3 totals 15 residues. The V end lost 4 bases, the J end lost 1 base, and 11 bases lay between the germline ends. CDR1 and CDR2 (germline): SGHRS, YFSETQ. The CDR3 nucleotides are TGCGCCAGCAGCATGAAATACAGGAACACCGGGGAGCTGTTTTTT. It translates to CASSMKYRNTGELFF.

This clonotype was detected ten times or more. The chain combines TRBV12-3 or TRBV12-4 with TRBJ2-1, with D possibly matching TRBD2 (5 bases). Trimming stripped 1 base from V and 6 bases from J, with 7 bases between. The CDR3 has 13 amino acids. The CDR3 loop is CASSLGTGNEQFF. CDR3 nucleotides: TGTGCCAGCAGTTTAGGGACTGGCAATGAGCAGTTCTTC.

The chain links TRBV11-2 to TRBJ2-7; D unclear. Per germline, CDR1 SGHAT and CDR2 FQNNGV. This CDR3 has 15 amino acids. V dropped 5 bases and J dropped 3 bases, with 17 bases sitting between them. CDR3 protein: CASSPRLRQNYEQYF. In DNA form, the CDR3 reads TGTGCCAGCAGCCCCCGGTTGCGTCAGAACTACGAGCAGTACTTC.

The chain is built from TRBV10-3 and TRBJ2-7; 7 bases line up with TRBD2. V lost 9 bases to trimming and J lost 0 bases; unmatched junction nucleotides: 5. Germline V gene data show CDR1 as ENHRY and CDR2 as SYGVKD. The CDR3 length is 13 residues. CDR3 sequence reads: CAISAGRSYEQYF. The CDR3 DNA reads as TGTGCCATTTCAGCGGGACGCTCCTACGAGCAGTACTTC.

This clonotype appeared a few times. The chain has TRBV20-1 and TRBJ2-2, with D unresolved. The CDR3 contains 19 residues. Germline V lookup: CDR1 DFQATT, CDR2 SNEGSKA (reference sequence). V was trimmed by 0 bases and J by 1 base, leaving 21 bases between them. Written as DNA, the CDR3 is TGCAGTGCTAGAGAGGCGATGGCGTTTTCTCCCCGGAACACCGGGGAGCTGTTTTTT. The encoded protein is CSAREAMAFSPRNTGELFF.

This chain joins TRBV20-1 and TRBJ1-1, with D perhaps TRBD1 (6 bases). Germline V lookup: CDR1 DFQATT, CDR2 SNEGSKA (reference sequence). This CDR3 spans 15 amino acids. V was clipped by 3 bases and J by 0 bases, with 14 bases between them. The CDR3 DNA reads as TGCAGTGCTAGGATACAGGGCATCTTGAACACTGAAGCTTTCTTT. Translated, it gives CSARIQGILNTEAFF.

This chain uses TRBV7-2 with TRBJ2-1; 9 bases align to TRBD2. The CDR3 has 13 amino acids. V shed 4 bases, J shed 9 bases, and the junction held 4 bases outside the gene matches. CDR1 and CDR2 (germline): SGHTA, FQGNSA. This CDR3 is CASSWTAGGEQFF. The CDR3 DNA follows: TGTGCCAGCAGCTGGACAGCGGGGGGTGAGCAGTTCTTC.

In this sample, this clonotype turned up many times. The chain recombines TRBV11-3 with TRBJ2-1; 8 nucleotides match TRBD2. The CDR3 contains 15 residues. The ends lost 5 bases at V and 5 bases at J; junction bases unmatched: 8. The germline V gene has CDR1 SGHNT and CDR2 YENEEA. The CDR3, as DNA: TGTGCCAGCAGCCTTATGGCGGGGGGAAACAATGAGCAGTTCTTC. Residues: CASSLMAGGNNEQFF.

This clonotype was detected only a few times. This sequence joins TRBV5-8 and TRBJ1-4, with D maybe TRBD1 (6 bases). Germline CDR1 reads SGHTS; CDR2 reads YDEGEE. The CDR3 runs 17 residues. V was trimmed by 3 bases and J by 1 base, leaving 16 bases between them. Here the CDR3 reads CASSYGSGGVTNEKLFF. CDR3 DNA sequence: TGTGCCAGCAGCTACGGATCGGGGGGCGTAACTAATGAAAAACTGTTTTTT.

This clonotype came up many times. The junction departs from germline at one end; a sequencing error may be responsible. The chain links TRBV12-3 or TRBV12-4 to TRBJ2-7, with 7 bases identical to TRBD1. The CDR3 spans 13 residues. DNA of the CDR3: TGCGCCAGCAGCATCGACAGGGCCTACGAGCAGTACTTC. This encodes CASSIDRAYEQYF.

There are many counts of this clonotype. This rearrangement joins TRBV20-1 to TRBJ2-4, with TRBD1 matching over 8 bases. Germline V lookup: CDR1 DFQATT, CDR2 SNEGSKA (reference sequence). The J segment lost 5 bases and the V segment lost 6 bases, leaving 6 bases of the junction unmatched. CDR3 length equals 13 residues. CDR3 in DNA: TGCAGTGCCCCAGGGGGCGTGGAAAACATTCAGTACTTC. This sequence encodes CSAPGGVENIQYF.

The genes are TRBV27 and TRBJ2-7; D might be TRBD2 (7 bases). The germline V gene encodes CDR1 MNHEY and CDR2 SMNVEV (reference sequence). Trimming took 0 bases from V and 0 from J, leaving 12 bases between them. The CDR3 extends over 16 amino acids. CDR3 region: CASSLSVGGASYEQYF. Written as DNA, the CDR3 is TGTGCCAGCAGTTTATCGGTGGGGGGGGCCTCCTACGAGCAGTACTTC.

There are a few counts of this clonotype. The chain recombines TRBV7-4 with TRBJ2-7; 12 bases line up with TRBD2. The V gene's germline CDR1 is SGHVT and CDR2 SQSDAQ. The CDR3 length is 18 residues. J lost 3 bases, V lost 2 bases, and 11 bases had no gene match. CDR3 nucleotides: TGTGCCAGCAGCTTAATAACTAGCGGGAGGCCTACGTTCTACGAGCAGTACTTC. This translates into CASSLITSGRPTFYEQYF.

The DNA of the CDR3 is TGTGCCAGCAGCCCATACAAAAACACCGGGGAGCTGTTTTTT. Protein product: CASSPYKNTGELFF. V is TRBV7-2 and J is TRBJ2-2, with no clear D. This CDR3 has 14 amino acids. The V end lost 5 bases, the J end lost 2 bases, and 9 bases lay between the germline ends. Germline CDR1 SGHTA, CDR2 FQGNSA. Filled out from reference TRBV7-2 and TRBJ2-2, the complete variable domain reads GAGVSQSPSNKVTEKGKDVELRCDPISGHTALYWYRQSLGQGLEFLIYFQGNSAPDKSGLPSDRFSAERTGGSVSTLTIQRTQQEDSAVYLCASSPYKNTGELFFGEGSRLTVL.

This clonotype was observed a few times. The chain recombines TRBV7-2 with TRBJ2-3, with unresolved D. This CDR3 has 14 residues. The V end lost 2 bases, the J end lost 0 bases, and 6 bases lay between the germline ends. Per germline, CDR1 SGHTA and CDR2 FQGNSA. CDR3 coding DNA: TGTGCCAGCAGCTTAATCGGTAGCACAGATACGCAGTATTTT. Translated: CASSLIGSTDTQYF.

This clonotype was seen many times. This chain uses TRBV7-9 with TRBJ1-1; perhaps TRBD1 as D (5 bases). Germline lookup yields CDR1 SEHNR and CDR2 FQNEAQ (reference sequence). Trimming took off 3 bases at V and 5 bases at J, with 10 bases between the two ends. CDR3 length: 13 amino acids. CDR3 in amino acids: CASSLRGITEAFF. The CDR3 DNA reads TGTGCCAGCAGCTTGCGGGGGATAACTGAAGCTTTCTTT.

J is TRBJ1-1 and V is TRBV29-1; D gene uncertain. The V end lost 5 bases, the J end lost 0 bases, and 10 bases lay between the germline ends. The CDR3 has 13 amino acids. Germline V gives CDR1 SQVTM, CDR2 ANQGSEA. The CDR3 DNA follows: TGCAGCGTTTGTAGGGAGATGAACACTGAAGCTTTCTTT. Encoded protein: CSVCREMNTEAFF.

The rearrangement links TRBV10-3 to TRBJ2-2, with a weak D call TRBD2 (5 bases). CDR1 and CDR2 from the germline V gene are ENHRY and SYGVKD. The ends were cut back, 5 bases at V and 4 bases at J, with 11 bases in the middle. The CDR3 totals 14 residues. The CDR3 region has the DNA TGTGCCATCAGTAGACGTGAGGGCACCGGGGAGCTGTTTTTT. This codes for CAISRREGTGELFF.

J is TRBJ1-4 and V is TRBV12-3 or TRBV12-4; D remains unclear. This CDR3 is 12 amino acids long. With 6 bases removed from V and 7 bases from J, the gap between germline ends came to 9 bases. CDR3 bases: TGTGCCAGCAGCGCTGCGGTTGAAAAACTGTTTTTT. Translating gives CASSAAVEKLFF.

The chain is built from TRBV5-6 and TRBJ2-7, with a possible D match to TRBD2 (5 bases). The CDR3 extends over 16 amino acids. The V end was cut by 5 bases, the J end by 2 bases, with 20 bases between. Germline V gives CDR1 SGHDT, CDR2 YYEEEE. CDR3 nucleotide sequence: TGTGCCAGCAGTCCGGGATCATCCTTGCCGGCCTACGAGCAGTACTTC. Amino acids: CASSPGSSLPAYEQYF.

At least ten counts were recorded for this clonotype. J is TRBJ2-1 and V is TRBV12-3 or TRBV12-4; 16 positions match TRBD2. The CDR3 spans 17 residues. V lost 5 bases and J lost 7; bases outside the gene matches: 8. CDR3 region: CASSKGLAGGFNNEQFF. CDR3 DNA sequence: TGTGCCAGCAGTAAGGGACTAGCGGGGGGGTTTAATAATGAGCAGTTCTTC.

This clonotype was recorded once. The chain is built from TRBV7-2 and TRBJ2-3, with D perhaps TRBD2 (6 bases). Trimming cost V 4 bases and J 7 bases, with 21 bases left between them. Germline lookup yields CDR1 SGHTA and CDR2 FQGNSA. CDR3 length: 16 amino acids. In DNA form, the CDR3 reads TGTGCCAGCAGCTATGGTCGGGGGTCCCTCGTTTATACGCAGTATTTT. Protein: CASSYGRGSLVYTQYF.

This clonotype showed up just a few times. This rearrangement joins TRBV29-1 to TRBJ2-7; TRBD1 or TRBD2 may be the D gene (5 bases each). Germline V gives CDR1 SQVTM, CDR2 ANQGSEA. V was shortened by 7 bases and J by 2 bases, with 12 bases between the two germline ends. The CDR3 spans 12 residues. In DNA form, the CDR3 reads TGCAGCGCCAGGGACGGACCCTACGAGCAGTACTTC. It codes for CSARDGPYEQYF.

The chain combines TRBV5-1 with TRBJ1-4, with 7 bases aligning to TRBD1. The CDR3 length is 15 residues. V shed 4 bases and J 1 base; nucleotides not matched to a gene: 4. Germline CDR1 reads SGHRS; CDR2 reads YFSETQ. The CDR3, as DNA: TGCGCCAGCAGCACCAACAGGGGAACTAATGAAAAACTGTTTTTT. Amino acid sequence: CASSTNRGTNEKLFF.

This clonotype was detected only a few times. The chain has TRBV7-9 and TRBJ2-5; 8 bases are a match to TRBD2. V trimming: 7 bases; J trimming: 5 bases; junction bases outside the gene matches: 6. The CDR3 consists of 13 residues. The germline V gene has CDR1 SEHNR and CDR2 FQNEAQ (reference sequence). CDR3 amino acids: CASILAESETQYF. The CDR3 region has the DNA TGTGCCAGCATACTAGCGGAGTCCGAGACCCAGTACTTC. Full variable domain (outside the CDR3, taken from reference TRBV7-9 and TRBJ2-5): DTGVSQNPRHKITKRGQNVTFRCDPISEHNRLYWYRQTLGQGPEFLTYFQNEAQLEKSRLLSDRFSAERPKGSFSTLEIQRTEQGDSAMYLCASILAESETQYFGPGTRLLVL.

As DNA, the CDR3 is TGTGCCAGCAGCTCCCCCCAGGGGGTGAAGACCCAGTACTTC. Translating it yields CASSSPQGVKTQYF. The V call is TRBV7-8, the J call TRBJ2-5; 7 bases fit TRBD1. The germline V gene has CDR1 SGHVS and CDR2 FQNEAQ. This CDR3 is 14 amino acids long. J was trimmed by 6 bases and V by 4 bases; bases with no gene match: 8.

The chain is built from TRBV29-1 and TRBJ2-3; D uncertain. Judging by the DNA end, TRBJ1-5 fits better; the J call may be wrong. The CDR3 extends over 13 amino acids. Per germline, CDR1 SQVTM and CDR2 ANQGSEA. In nucleotides, the CDR3 is TGCAGCGCCGATCACCAAACCACAGATACGCAGCATTTT. This codes for CSADHQTTDTQHF.

This clonotype showed up just a few times. This chain joins TRBV14 and TRBJ2-5, with D maybe TRBD2 (6 bases). The CDR3 is 13 amino acids. V shed 1 base and J shed 9 bases, with 12 bases lying between them. In germline, CDR1 is SGHDN, CDR2 FVKESK. CDR3 coding DNA: TGTGCCAGCAGCCAAGCAGGCCCGGGGGCCCAGTACTTC. It yields the protein CASSQAGPGAQYF. Variable domain in full (rest from reference TRBV14 and TRBJ2-5): EAGVTQFPSHSVIEKGQTVTLRCDPISGHDNLYWYRRVMGKEIKFLLHFVKESKQDESGMPNNRFLAERTGGTYSTLKVQPAELEDSGVYFCASSQAGPGAQYFGPGTRLLVL.

Only a few counts were recorded for this clonotype. The V and J genes are TRBV5-1 and TRBJ2-2; 8 positions match TRBD2. CDR1 and CDR2 (germline): SGHRS, YFSETQ. Germline trimming cut 3 bases from V and 3 bases from J; bases unmatched to any gene: 4. The CDR3 has 15 residues. DNA of the CDR3: TGCGCCAGCAGCTGGAGCGGGAGCGACACCGGGGAGCTGTTTTTT. Its protein is CASSWSGSDTGELFF.

The sample holds a few counts of this clonotype. The genes are TRBV4-3 and TRBJ2-7; no firm D call. CDR1 and CDR2 (germline): LGHNA, YSLEER. The V end lost 0 bases, the J end lost 0 bases, and 3 bases lay between the germline ends. This CDR3 is 13 amino acids long. As DNA, the CDR3 is TGCGCCAGCAGCCAAGATATCTCCTACGAGCAGTACTTC. It specifies CASSQDISYEQYF.

This chain connects TRBV20-1 to TRBJ2-1, with unresolved D. This CDR3 spans 13 amino acids. V lost 0 bases and J 9 bases, leaving 12 bases between the germline ends. The V gene's germline CDR1 is DFQATT and CDR2 SNEGSKA (reference sequence). CDR3 amino acids: CSARDAGIIEQFF. The CDR3 coding sequence is TGCAGTGCTAGAGACGCTGGCATTATTGAGCAGTTCTTC.